The 11 T cell receptor beta chains reported below all come from one sample, sequenced in a study of cytomegalovirus exposure and HLA in healthy donors. Amplification used 60 Vbeta primers and 13 Jbeta primers. TCRdb's copy holds only in-frame clones and misses some; the assay was immunoSEQ multiplex PCR. This sample has 90,000 to 120,000 clones, with around 69% found just once. Source material: PBMCs. The receptor set was obtained from a man younger than 35 in good health and CMV-seronegative.

This chain connects TRBV7-9 to TRBJ1-3, with no clear D. The germline V and J ends were trimmed by 6 bases and 0 bases, with 15 bases remaining between them. Germline values: CDR1 SEHNR, CDR2 FQNEAQ (reference sequence). The CDR3 has 16 amino acids. The CDR3 region is CASRLLREASGNTIYF. CDR3 DNA sequence: TGTGCCAGCAGACTTCTCCGGGAAGCCTCTGGAAACACCATATATTTT.

This rearrangement joins TRBV5-1 to TRBJ1-4; 8 bases align to TRBD1. The CDR3 covers 17 residues. Germline trimming cut 4 bases from V and 3 bases from J; bases unmatched to any gene: 11. Germline CDR1 is SGHRS and CDR2 is YFSETQ. The chain's CDR3 is CASSNDRGAAPNEKLFF. The DNA of the CDR3 is TGCGCCAGCAGCAACGACAGGGGAGCTGCTCCTAATGAAAAACTGTTTTTT.

The V call is TRBV9, the J call TRBJ2-7, with D hard to call. CDR1 is SGDLS, CDR2 YYNGEE, per germline. The CDR3 covers 13 residues. Trimming cost V 0 bases and J 2 bases, with 6 bases left between them. The CDR3 DNA sequence: TGTGCCAGCAGCGTAGCTCCAGCCTACGAGCAGTACTTC. Translating it yields CASSVAPAYEQYF.

The V and J genes are TRBV15 and TRBJ1-6; D is unclear. CDR3 size: 12 residues. Germline CDR1 reads LNHNV; CDR2 reads YYDKDF (reference sequence). V shed 1 base and J shed 13 bases, with 8 bases lying between them. CDR3 loop: CATSRGVSPLHF. The DNA of the CDR3 is TGTGCCACCAGCAGAGGCGTAAGTCCCCTCCACTTT.

V gene TRBV10-3 combines with J gene TRBJ1-3; possible D gene TRBD1, 6 bases. Germline CDR1 reads ENHRY; CDR2 reads SYGVKD. The CDR3 loop spans 17 amino acids. Trimming cost V 6 bases and J 2 bases, with 20 bases left between them. As DNA, the CDR3 is TGTGCCATCAGCCGGGGACAACCCCGCTGGCCTGGAAACACCATATATTTT. Amino acid sequence: CAISRGQPRWPGNTIYF.

The chain couples TRBV2 to TRBJ1-2; weak D call: TRBD1 (5 bases). Trimming removed 3 bases from V and 4 bases from J, with 12 bases in between. The germline CDR1 and CDR2 sequences are SNHLY and FYNNEI. The CDR3 extends over 14 amino acids. The CDR3: CASSDWGGAYGYTF. The CDR3, as DNA: TGTGCCAGCAGTGATTGGGGGGGAGCCTATGGCTACACCTTC.

A word on this clone: This CDR3 is also generated by other DNA sequences in the sample. The genes are TRBV19 and TRBJ2-2; 7 nucleotides agree with TRBD1. The CDR3 consists of 14 residues. CDR1 and CDR2 (germline): LNHDA, SQIVND (reference sequence). Trimming took 9 bases from V and 5 from J; bases not matched to a gene: 9. CDR3 residues: CASSRQGGTGELFF. The DNA for the CDR3 is TGTGCCAGCTCTCGACAGGGCGGGACCGGGGAGCTGTTTTTT.

The chain links TRBV7-8 to TRBJ1-1, with 7 bases fitting TRBD1. The CDR3 extends over 17 amino acids. V lost 5 bases, J lost 0 bases, and 12 bases stayed unmatched. Germline V gives CDR1 SGHVS, CDR2 FQNEAQ. The CDR3 region is CASSLLLGQAMNTEAFF. The CDR3 nucleotides are TGTGCCAGCAGCCTGCTTCTTGGACAGGCAATGAACACTGAAGCTTTCTTT.

The chain links TRBV5-1 to TRBJ2-7, with no clear D. Germline V CDR1 and CDR2: SGHRS, YFSETQ. Trimming shortened V by 0 bases and J by 1 base, and 8 bases separated the two germline ends. This CDR3 region has 14 residues. The CDR3 region is CASSLAGSSYEQYF. The CDR3 DNA reads as TGCGCCAGCAGCTTGGCCGGGTCTTCCTACGAGCAGTACTTC. Filled out from reference TRBV5-1 and TRBJ2-7, the complete variable domain reads KAGVTQTPRYLIKTRGQQVTLSCSPISGHRSVSWYQQTPGQGLQFLFEYFSETQRNKGNFPGRFSGRQFSNSRSEMNVSTLELGDSALYLCASSLAGSSYEQYFGPGTRLTVT.

The V gene is TRBV5-1, the J gene TRBJ2-1; tentatively, D is TRBD1 (6 bases). Trimming removed 6 bases from V and 4 bases from J, with 23 bases in between. Germline V gene lookup returns CDR1 SGHRS and CDR2 YFSETQ. The CDR3 runs to 17 residues. CDR3 sequence reads: CASKGRGQTNSYNEQFF. CDR3 in DNA: TGCGCCAGCAAAGGCAGGGGCCAAACTAACAGTTACAATGAGCAGTTCTTC.

This rearrangement joins TRBV7-3 to TRBJ2-1, with 8 nucleotides matching TRBD2. CDR1 is SGHTA and CDR2 is FQGTGA in the germline V gene. There are 14 residues in the CDR3. V dropped 4 bases and J dropped 1; count of bases not matched to a gene: 0. For the CDR3, the DNA is TGTGCCAGCAGCTCGGGGGGGTCCTACAATGAGCAGTTCTTC. This sequence encodes CASSSGGSYNEQFF.